Sequencing of this TCR beta chain was carried out in a study of glioma-infiltrating T cells after dendritic cell vaccination. General observations from the study: No direct clonality-survival link was found; a diverse polyclonal response may matter.

As for this clone: Its target is unknown.

The CDR3 covers 15 residues. Germline V gene data show CDR1 as SGHNT and CDR2 as YYREEE (reference sequence). Losses at the gene ends were 4 bases for V and 4 bases for J; bases not matched to a gene: 7. The primer mix had 60 V beta and 13 J beta primers. Here immunoSEQ multiplex PCR was the method, and the copy in TCRdb shows in-frame clones only, minus some. The table lists approximately 90,000 clones, over 75% of them singletons, with roughly 2.9% in the top ten. Fresh-frozen tumor tissue and more than two years of survival data were available for all. V and J are TRBV5-4 and TRBJ2-5, with 10 bases lining up with TRBD1. Sequenced material: blood, taken before dendritic cell vaccination. This sequence was found in a human donor with glioblastoma. The CDR3 region is CASSVDRGRGETQYF. The CDR3 DNA follows: TGTGCCAGCAGCGTGGACAGGGGGAGAGGAGAGACCCAGTACTTC.